This is a list of T cell receptor beta chains from one sample in a study of cytotoxic CD8 clonotypes in ibrutinib-treated CLL. Here immunoSEQ multiplex PCR was the method, and the copy in TCRdb shows in-frame clones only, minus some. Found here are 60,000 or so clones, approximately 57% of them singletons; the top ten hold approximately 15%. The sequencing used PBMCs, collected after 12 months of ibrutinib treatment. The source of these receptors is a human donor with chronic lymphocytic leukemia. Both conserved end residues are trimmed from each CDR3. Fields, in order: V gene, J gene, D gene, CDR3 protein. The D gene is left open where the match is weak.

TRBV28	TRBJ1-1	TRBD1	ASSLQGGRTEAF
TRBV5-1	TRBJ2-1	NA	ASSLGQGRWAEQF
TRBV11-2	TRBJ2-1	NA	ASSLLGQSNEQF
TRBV7-9	TRBJ2-3	TRBD2	ASSLAGGYTDTQY
TRBV11-2	TRBJ2-1	TRBD2	ASSLAGGYNEQF
TRBV5-1	TRBJ1-2	TRBD1	ASSWDRGDGYT
TRBV19	TRBJ2-1	NA	ASSKGIGYQGSYNEQF
TRBV18	TRBJ1-4	NA	ASSPQWSEKLF
TRBV28	TRBJ1-2	NA	ASITRGAYGYT
TRBV4-1	TRBJ2-1	TRBD2	ASSQEPRGLAGAWNEQF
TRBV19	TRBJ2-1	TRBD2	ASSIRGRGAYNEQF
TRBV7-8	TRBJ2-5	NA	ASSLTQETQY
TRBV27	TRBJ2-1	TRBD2	ASSLSGGAYNEQF
TRBV9	TRBJ2-1	NA	ASSVGTNSYNEQF
TRBV7-9	TRBJ2-1	NA	ASSLTAGLGEQF
TRBV6-1	TRBJ1-1	TRBD1	ASRTGLTEAF
TRBV27	TRBJ2-1	TRBD2	ASGRLAGVEQF
TRBV10-2	TRBJ1-1	TRBD1	ASTGGQAEAF
TRBV6-1	TRBJ2-7	TRBD1	ASSLGTGTYEQY
TRBV5-1	TRBJ2-3	NA	ASSSGERRFTDTQY
TRBV7-9	TRBJ1-5	NA	ASSLGGSQPQH
TRBV7-9	TRBJ2-7	TRBD2	ASSLGAGGTYEQY
TRBV29-1	TRBJ2-5	NA	SVVTGGETQY
TRBV19	TRBJ1-5	TRBD1	ASTTGGRQPQH
TRBV4-2	TRBJ1-2	TRBD1	ASSQAGQGTLWSGYT
TRBV5-1	TRBJ2-2	NA	ASSSLGGVNTGELF
TRBV10-3	TRBJ1-3	NA	AISELTGMANTIY
TRBV28	TRBJ2-1	NA	ASSLWGNVRYNEQF
TRBV27	TRBJ1-4	TRBD1	ASSLFGTGEKLF